This T cell receptor beta chain was sequenced in a study of shared clonotypes between healthy human individuals. The CDR3 consists of 16 residues. CDR1 and CDR2 (germline): MDHEN, SYDVKM. V trimming: 3 bases; J trimming: 0 bases; junction bases outside the gene matches: 4. For sorted subsets, 150 to 200 ng DNA per replicate equaled about 27,000 T cell genomes. The table came from immunoSEQ multiplex PCR; TCRdb's copy has only in-frame clones and leaves some out. This table has nearly 750,000 clones, roughly 72% appearing once. This sequence was found in a woman aged 25 to 39 in good health. The V call is TRBV28, the J call TRBJ1-4, with 7 nucleotides matching TRBD1. Material for sequencing was memory CD4+ T cells sorted from blood. Described subset: CD45RA-negative fraction. The CDR3 loop reads CASSFGRGTTNEKLFF. CDR3 nucleotide sequence: TGTGCCAGCAGTTTTGGCAGGGGGACAACTAATGAAAAACTGTTTTTT.